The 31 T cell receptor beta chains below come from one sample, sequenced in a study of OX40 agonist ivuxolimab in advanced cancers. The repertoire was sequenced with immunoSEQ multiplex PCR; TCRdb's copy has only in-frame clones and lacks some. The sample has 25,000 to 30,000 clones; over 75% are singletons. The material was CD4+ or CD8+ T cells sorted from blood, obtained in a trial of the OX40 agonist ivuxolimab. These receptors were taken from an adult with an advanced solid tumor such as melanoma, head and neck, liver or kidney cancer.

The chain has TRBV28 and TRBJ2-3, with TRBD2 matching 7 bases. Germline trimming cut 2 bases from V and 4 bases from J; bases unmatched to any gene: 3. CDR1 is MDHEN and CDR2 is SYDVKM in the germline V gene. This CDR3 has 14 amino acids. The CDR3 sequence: CASSLRREADTQYF. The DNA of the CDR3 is TGTGCCAGCAGTTTAAGACGGGAGGCAGATACGCAGTATTTT.

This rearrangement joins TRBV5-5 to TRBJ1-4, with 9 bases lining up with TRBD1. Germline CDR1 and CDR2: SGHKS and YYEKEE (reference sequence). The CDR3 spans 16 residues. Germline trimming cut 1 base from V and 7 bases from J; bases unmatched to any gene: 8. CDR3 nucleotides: TGTGCCAGCAGCTTGCAACAGGGGGCGGGAAGTGAAAAACTGTTTTTT. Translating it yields CASSLQQGAGSEKLFF.

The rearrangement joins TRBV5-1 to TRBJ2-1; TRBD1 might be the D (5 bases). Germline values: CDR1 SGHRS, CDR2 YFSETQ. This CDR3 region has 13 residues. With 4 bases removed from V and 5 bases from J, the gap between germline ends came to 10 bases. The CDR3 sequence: CASSIQGNNEQFF. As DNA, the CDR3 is TGCGCCAGCAGCATCCAGGGAAACAATGAGCAGTTCTTC. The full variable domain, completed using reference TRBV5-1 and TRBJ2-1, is KAGVTQTPRYLIKTRGQQVTLSCSPISGHRSVSWYQQTPGQGLQFLFEYFSETQRNKGNFPGRFSGRQFSNSRSEMNVSTLELGDSALYLCASSIQGNNEQFFGPGTRLTVL.

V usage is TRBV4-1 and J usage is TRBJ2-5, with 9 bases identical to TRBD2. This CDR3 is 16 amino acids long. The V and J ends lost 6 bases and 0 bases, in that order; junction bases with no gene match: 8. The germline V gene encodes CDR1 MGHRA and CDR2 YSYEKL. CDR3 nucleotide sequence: TGCGCCAGCAGTCGACCGGGACTAGCCGACCAAGAGACCCAGTACTTC. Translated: CASSRPGLADQETQYF.

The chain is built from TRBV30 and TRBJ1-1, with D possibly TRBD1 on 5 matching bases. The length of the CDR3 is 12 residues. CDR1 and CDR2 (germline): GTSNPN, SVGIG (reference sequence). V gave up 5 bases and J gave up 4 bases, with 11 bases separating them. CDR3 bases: TGTGCCTGGGGACTAGGGGCCACTGAAGCTTTCTTT. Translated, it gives CAWGLGATEAFF.

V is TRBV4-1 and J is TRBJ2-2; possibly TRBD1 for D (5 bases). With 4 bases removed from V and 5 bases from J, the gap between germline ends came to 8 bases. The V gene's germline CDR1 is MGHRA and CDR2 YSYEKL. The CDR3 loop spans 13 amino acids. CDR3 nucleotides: TGCGCCAGCAGCCCCTCAGGGACCGGGGAGCTGTTTTTT. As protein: CASSPSGTGELFF.

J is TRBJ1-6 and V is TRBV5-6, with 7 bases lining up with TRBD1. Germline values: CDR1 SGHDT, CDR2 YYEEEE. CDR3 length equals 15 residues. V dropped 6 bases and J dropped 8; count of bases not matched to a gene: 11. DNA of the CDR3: TGTGCCAGCACCACCAGAAAACAGGGGTATTCACCCCTCCACTTT. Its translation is CASTTRKQGYSPLHF.

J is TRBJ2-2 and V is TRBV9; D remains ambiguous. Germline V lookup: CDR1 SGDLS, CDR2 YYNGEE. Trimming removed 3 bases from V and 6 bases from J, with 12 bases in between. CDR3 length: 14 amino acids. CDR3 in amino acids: CASSGGTRAGELFF. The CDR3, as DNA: TGTGCCAGCAGCGGGGGAACAAGGGCCGGGGAGCTGTTTTTT.

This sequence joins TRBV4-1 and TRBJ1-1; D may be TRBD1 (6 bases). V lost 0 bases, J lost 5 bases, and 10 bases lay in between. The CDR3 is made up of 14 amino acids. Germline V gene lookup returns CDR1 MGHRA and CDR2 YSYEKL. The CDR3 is CASSQDRRGTEAFF. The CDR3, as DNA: TGCGCCAGCAGCCAAGATCGAAGGGGGACTGAAGCTTTCTTT.

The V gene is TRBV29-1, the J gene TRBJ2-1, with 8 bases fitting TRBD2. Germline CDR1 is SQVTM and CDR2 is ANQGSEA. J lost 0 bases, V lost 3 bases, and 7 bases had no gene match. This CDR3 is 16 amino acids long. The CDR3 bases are TGCAGCGTTGAGGGGGCCACTAGCGGCTCCTACAATGAGCAGTTCTTC. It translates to CSVEGATSGSYNEQFF.

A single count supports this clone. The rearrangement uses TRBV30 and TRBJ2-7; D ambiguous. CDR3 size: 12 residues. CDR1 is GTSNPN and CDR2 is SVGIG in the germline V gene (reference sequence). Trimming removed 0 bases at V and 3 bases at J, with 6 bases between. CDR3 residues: CAWSVSFYEQYF. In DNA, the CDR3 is TGTGCCTGGAGTGTCTCTTTCTACGAGCAGTACTTC.

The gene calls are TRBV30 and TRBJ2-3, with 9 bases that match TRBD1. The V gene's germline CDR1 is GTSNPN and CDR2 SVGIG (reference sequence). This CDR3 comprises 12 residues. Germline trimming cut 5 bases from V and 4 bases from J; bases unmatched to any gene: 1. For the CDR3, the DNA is TGTGCCTGGGGACAGGGGCCAGATACGCAGTATTTT. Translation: CAWGQGPDTQYF.

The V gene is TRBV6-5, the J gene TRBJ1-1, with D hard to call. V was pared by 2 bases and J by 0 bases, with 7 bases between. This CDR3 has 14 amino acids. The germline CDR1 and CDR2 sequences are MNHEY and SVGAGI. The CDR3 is CASSYGELNTEAFF. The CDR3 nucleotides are TGTGCCAGCAGTTACGGAGAATTGAACACTGAAGCTTTCTTT.

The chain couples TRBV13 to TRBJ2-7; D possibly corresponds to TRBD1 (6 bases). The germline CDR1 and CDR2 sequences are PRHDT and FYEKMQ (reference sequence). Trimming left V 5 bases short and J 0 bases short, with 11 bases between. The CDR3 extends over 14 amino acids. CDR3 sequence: CASSPGQISYEQYF. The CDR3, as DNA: TGTGCCAGCAGCCCCGGACAGATCTCCTACGAGCAGTACTTC.

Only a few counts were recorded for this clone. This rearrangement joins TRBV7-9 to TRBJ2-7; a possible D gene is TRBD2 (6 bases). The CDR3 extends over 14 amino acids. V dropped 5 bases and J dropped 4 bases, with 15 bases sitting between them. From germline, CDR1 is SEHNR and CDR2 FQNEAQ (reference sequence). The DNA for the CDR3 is TGTGCCAGCAGCGATCGACTAGACGAGTACGAGCAGTACTTC. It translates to CASSDRLDEYEQYF.

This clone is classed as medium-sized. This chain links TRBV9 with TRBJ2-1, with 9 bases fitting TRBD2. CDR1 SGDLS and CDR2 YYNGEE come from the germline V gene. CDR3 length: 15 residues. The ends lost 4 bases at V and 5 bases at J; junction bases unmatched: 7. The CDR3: CASSRGLASHNEQFF. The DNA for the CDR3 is TGTGCCAGCAGCCGCGGACTAGCGTCCCACAATGAGCAGTTCTTC.

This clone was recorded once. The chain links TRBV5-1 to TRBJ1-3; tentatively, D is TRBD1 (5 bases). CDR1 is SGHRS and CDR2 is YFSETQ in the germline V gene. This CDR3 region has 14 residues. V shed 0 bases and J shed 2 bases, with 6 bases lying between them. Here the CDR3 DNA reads TGCGCCAGCAGCTTGGCGGGACCTGGAAACACCATATATTTT. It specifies CASSLAGPGNTIYF. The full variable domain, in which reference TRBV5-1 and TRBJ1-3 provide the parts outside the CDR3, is KAGVTQTPRYLIKTRGQQVTLSCSPISGHRSVSWYQQTPGQGLQFLFEYFSETQRNKGNFPGRFSGRQFSNSRSEMNVSTLELGDSALYLCASSLAGPGNTIYFGEGSWLTVV.

The CDR3 region is CASSGQIGQAATNEKLFF. CDR3 coding DNA: TGTGCCAGCAGTGGTCAGATCGGACAGGCTGCAACTAATGAAAAACTGTTTTTT. This chain connects TRBV2 to TRBJ1-4, with TRBD1 matching 7 bases. The J segment lost 0 bases and the V segment lost 4 bases, leaving 11 bases of the junction unmatched. This CDR3 contains 18 residues. Germline V lookup: CDR1 SNHLY, CDR2 FYNNEI.

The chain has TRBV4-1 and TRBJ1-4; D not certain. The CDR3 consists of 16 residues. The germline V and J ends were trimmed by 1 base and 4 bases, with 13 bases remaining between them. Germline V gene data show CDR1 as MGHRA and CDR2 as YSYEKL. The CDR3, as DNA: TGCGCCAGCAGCCAAGGGCAGATAGCGGATAATGAAAAACTGTTTTTT. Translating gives CASSQGQIADNEKLFF.

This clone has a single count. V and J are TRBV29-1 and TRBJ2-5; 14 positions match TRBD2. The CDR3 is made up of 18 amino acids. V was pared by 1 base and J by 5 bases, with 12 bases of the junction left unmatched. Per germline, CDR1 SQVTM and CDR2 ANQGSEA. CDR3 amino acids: CSVEVFEPGLAGDETQYF. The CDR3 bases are TGCAGCGTTGAAGTTTTCGAACCGGGACTAGCGGGGGACGAGACCCAGTACTTC.

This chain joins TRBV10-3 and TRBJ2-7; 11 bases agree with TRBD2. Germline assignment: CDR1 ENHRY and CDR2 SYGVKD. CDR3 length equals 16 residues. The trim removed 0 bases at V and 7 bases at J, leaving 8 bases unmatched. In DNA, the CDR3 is TGTGCCATCAGTGAGTCGAAACTAGCGGGAGTGGGAGAGCAGTACTTC. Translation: CAISESKLAGVGEQYF.

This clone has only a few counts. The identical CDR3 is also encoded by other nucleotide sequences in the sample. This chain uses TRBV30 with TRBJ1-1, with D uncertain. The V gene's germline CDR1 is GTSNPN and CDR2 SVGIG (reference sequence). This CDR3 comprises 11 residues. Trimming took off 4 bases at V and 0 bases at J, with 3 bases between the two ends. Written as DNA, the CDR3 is TGTGCCTGGACGGTGAACACTGAAGCTTTCTTT. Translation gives CAWTVNTEAFF.

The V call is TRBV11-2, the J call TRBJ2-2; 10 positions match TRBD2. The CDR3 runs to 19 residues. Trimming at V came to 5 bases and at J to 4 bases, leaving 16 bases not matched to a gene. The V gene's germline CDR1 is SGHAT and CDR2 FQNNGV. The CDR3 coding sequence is TGTGCCAGCAGCCAAGGCTTGTGGCTAGCGGGAGAAGGCACCGGGGAGCTGTTTTTT. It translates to CASSQGLWLAGEGTGELFF.

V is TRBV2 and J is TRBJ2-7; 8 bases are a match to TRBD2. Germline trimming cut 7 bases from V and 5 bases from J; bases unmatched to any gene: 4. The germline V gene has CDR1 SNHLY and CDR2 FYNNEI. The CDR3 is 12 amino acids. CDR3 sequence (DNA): TGTGCCAGCACACGGGAGGGGAACGAGCAGTACTTC. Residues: CASTREGNEQYF.

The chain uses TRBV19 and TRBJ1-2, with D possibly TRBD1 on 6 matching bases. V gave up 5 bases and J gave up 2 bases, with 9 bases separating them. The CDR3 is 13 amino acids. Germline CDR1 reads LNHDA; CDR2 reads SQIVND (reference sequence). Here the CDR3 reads CASSPTGNYGYTF. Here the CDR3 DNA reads TGTGCCAGTAGTCCCACAGGGAACTATGGCTACACCTTC. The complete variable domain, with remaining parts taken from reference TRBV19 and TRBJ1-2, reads DGGITQSPKYLFRKEGQNVTLSCEQNLNHDAMYWYRQDPGQGLRLIYYSQIVNDFQKGDIAEGYSVSREKKESFPLTVTSAQKNPTAFYLCASSPTGNYGYTFGSGTRLTVV.

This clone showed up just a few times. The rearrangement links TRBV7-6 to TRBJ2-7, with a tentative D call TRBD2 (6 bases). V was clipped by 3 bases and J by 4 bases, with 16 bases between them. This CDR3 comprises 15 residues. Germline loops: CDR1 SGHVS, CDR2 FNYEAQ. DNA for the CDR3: TGTGCCAGCAGCTTGGGGCGGGGTTACGGATACGAGCAGTACTTC. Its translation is CASSLGRGYGYEQYF.

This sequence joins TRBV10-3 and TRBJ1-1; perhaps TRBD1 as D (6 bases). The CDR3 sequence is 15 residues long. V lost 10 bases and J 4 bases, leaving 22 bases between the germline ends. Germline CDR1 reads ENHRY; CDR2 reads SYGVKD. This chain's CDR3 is CATGSTGHQGTEAFF. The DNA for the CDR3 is TGTGCCACCGGGTCGACGGGACACCAAGGCACTGAAGCTTTCTTT.

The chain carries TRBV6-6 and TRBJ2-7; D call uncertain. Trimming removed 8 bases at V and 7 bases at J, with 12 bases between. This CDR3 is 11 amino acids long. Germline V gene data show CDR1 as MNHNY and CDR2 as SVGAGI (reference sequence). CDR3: CASASREEQYF. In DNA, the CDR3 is TGTGCCAGCGCGTCCCGTGAAGAGCAGTACTTC.

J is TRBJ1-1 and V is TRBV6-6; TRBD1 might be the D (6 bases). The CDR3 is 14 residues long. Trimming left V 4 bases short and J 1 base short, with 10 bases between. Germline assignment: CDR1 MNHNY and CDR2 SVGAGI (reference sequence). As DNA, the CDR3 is TGTGCCAGCAGTTTGAGGACAGCGAACACTGAAGCTTTCTTT. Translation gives CASSLRTANTEAFF.

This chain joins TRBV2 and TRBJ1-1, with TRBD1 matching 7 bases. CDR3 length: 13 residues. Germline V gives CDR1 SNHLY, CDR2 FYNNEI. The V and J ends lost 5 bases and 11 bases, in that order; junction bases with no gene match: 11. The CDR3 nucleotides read TGTGCCAGCAGTCCACAGGGGCGCCATGAGGCTTTCTTT. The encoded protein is CASSPQGRHEAFF. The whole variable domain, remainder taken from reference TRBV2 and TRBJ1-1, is EPEVTQTPSHQVTQMGQEVILRCVPISNHLYFYWYRQILGQKVEFLVSFYNNEISEKSEIFDDQFSVERPDGSNFTLKIRSTKLEDSAMYFCASSPQGRHEAFFGQGTRLTVV.

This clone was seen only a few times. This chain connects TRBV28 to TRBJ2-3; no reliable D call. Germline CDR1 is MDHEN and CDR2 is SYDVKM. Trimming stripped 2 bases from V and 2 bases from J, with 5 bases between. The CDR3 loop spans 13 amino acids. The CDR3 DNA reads TGTGCCAGCAGTTTACAATTCACAGATACGCAGTATTTT. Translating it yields CASSLQFTDTQYF.